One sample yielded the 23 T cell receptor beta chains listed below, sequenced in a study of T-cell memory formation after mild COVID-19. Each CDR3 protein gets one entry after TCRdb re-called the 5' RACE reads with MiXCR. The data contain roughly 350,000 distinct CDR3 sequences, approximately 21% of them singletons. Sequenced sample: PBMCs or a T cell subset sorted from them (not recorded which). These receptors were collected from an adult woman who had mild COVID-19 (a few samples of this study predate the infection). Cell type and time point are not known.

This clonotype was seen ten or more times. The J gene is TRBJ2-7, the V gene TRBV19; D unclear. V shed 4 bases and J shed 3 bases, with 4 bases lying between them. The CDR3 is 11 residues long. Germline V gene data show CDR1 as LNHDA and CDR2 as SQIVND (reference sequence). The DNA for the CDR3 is TGTGCCAGTAGTAACAGCTACGAGCAGTACTTC. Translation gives CASSNSYEQYF.

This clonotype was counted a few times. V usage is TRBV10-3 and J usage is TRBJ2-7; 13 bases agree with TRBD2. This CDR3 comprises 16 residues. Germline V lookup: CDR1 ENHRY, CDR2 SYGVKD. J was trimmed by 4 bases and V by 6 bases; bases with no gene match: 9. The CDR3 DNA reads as TGTGCCATCAGCCTAGGACTAGCGGGAGACGTTTACGAGCAGTACTTC. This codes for CAISLGLAGDVYEQYF.

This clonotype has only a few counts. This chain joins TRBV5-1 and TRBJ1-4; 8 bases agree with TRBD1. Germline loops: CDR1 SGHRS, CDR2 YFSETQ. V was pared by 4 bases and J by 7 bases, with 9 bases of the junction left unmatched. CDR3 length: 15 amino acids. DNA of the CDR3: TGCGCCAGCAGCGGGGCTGGACAGGGCGGTGAAAAACTGTTTTTT. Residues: CASSGAGQGGEKLFF. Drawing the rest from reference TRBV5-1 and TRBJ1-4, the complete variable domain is KAGVTQTPRYLIKTRGQQVTLSCSPISGHRSVSWYQQTPGQGLQFLFEYFSETQRNKGNFPGRFSGRQFSNSRSEMNVSTLELGDSALYLCASSGAGQGGEKLFFGSGTQLSVL.

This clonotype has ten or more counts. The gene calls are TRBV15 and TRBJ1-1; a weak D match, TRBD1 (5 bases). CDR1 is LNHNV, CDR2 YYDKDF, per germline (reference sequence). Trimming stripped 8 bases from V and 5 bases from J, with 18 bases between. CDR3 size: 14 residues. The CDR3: CATALDEGRTEAFF. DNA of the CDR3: TGTGCCACCGCCTTGGATGAGGGGAGGACTGAAGCTTTCTTT.

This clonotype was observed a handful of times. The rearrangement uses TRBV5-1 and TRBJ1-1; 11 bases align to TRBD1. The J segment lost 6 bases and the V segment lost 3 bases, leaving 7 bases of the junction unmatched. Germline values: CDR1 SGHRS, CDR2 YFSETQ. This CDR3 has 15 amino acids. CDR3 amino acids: CASSYGQGAIPEAFF. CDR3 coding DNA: TGCGCCAGCAGCTACGGACAGGGGGCAATCCCTGAAGCTTTCTTT.

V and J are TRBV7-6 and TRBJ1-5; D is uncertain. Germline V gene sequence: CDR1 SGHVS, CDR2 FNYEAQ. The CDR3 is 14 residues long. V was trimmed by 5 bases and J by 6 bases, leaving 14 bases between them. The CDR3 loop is CASSRCGTTQPQHF. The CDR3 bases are TGTGCCAGCAGCCGCTGTGGAACCACTCAGCCCCAGCATTTT.

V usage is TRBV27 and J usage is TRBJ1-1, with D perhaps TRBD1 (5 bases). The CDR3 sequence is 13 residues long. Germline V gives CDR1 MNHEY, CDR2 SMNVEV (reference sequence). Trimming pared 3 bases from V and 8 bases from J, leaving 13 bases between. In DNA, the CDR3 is TGTGCCAGCAGTTTCCTCTCGGGGACCGAAGCTTTCTTT. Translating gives CASSFLSGTEAFF.

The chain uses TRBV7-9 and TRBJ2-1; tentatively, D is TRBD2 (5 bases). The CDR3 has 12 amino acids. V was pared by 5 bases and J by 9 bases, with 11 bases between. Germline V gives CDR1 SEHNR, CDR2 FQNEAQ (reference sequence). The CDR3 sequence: CASSPGLGEQFF. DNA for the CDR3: TGTGCCAGCAGCCCAGGACTTGGTGAGCAGTTCTTC.

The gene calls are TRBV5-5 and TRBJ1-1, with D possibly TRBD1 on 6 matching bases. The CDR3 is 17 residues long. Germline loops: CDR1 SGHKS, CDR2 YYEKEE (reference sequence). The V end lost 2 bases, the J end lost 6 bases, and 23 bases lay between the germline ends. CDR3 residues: CASSFGALGGLLPEAFF. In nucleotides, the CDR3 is TGTGCCAGCAGCTTTGGGGCCCTGGGGGGGCTCTTACCTGAAGCTTTCTTT.

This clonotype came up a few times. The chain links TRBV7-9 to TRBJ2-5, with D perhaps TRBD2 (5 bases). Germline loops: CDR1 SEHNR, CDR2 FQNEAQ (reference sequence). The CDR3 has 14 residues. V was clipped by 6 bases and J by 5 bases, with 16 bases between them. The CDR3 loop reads CASSPSGGWETQYF. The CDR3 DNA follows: TGTGCCAGCAGTCCCAGCGGAGGTTGGGAGACCCAGTACTTC.

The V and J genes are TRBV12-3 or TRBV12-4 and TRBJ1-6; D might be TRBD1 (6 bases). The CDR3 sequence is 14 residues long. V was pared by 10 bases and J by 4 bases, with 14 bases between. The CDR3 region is CATRTETYNSPLHF. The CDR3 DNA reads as TGTGCCACCCGGACAGAGACTTATAATTCACCCCTCCACTTT.

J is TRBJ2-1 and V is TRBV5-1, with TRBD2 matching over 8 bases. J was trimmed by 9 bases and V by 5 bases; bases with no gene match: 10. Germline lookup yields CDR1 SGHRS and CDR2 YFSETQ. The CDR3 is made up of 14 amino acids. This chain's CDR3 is CASRLTGGAGEQFF. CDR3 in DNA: TGCGCCAGCAGGCTTACCGGGGGGGCAGGTGAGCAGTTCTTC.

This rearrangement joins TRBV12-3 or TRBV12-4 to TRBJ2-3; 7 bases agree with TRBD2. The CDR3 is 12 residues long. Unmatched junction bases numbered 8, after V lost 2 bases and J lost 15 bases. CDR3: CASSLLVAGEYF. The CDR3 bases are TGTGCCAGCAGTTTATTGGTTGCGGGGGAATATTTT.

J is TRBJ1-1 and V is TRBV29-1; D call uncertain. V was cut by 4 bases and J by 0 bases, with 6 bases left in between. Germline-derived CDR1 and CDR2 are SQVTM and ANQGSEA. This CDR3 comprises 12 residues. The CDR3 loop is CSVVQLNTEAFF. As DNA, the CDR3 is TGCAGCGTTGTGCAGCTGAACACTGAAGCTTTCTTT.

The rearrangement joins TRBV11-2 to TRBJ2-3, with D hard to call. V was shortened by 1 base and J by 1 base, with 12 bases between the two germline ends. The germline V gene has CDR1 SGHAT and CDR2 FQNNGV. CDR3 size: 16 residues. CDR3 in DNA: TGTGCCAGCAGCTTAGTGTCCCAGAAACGCACAGATACGCAGTATTTT. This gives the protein CASSLVSQKRTDTQYF.

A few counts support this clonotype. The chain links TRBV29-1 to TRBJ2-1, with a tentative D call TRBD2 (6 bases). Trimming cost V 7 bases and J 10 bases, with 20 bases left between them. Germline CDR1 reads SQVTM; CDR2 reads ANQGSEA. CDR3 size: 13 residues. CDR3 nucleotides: TGCAGCGCAACACGCGTATGGGACTCCGAGCAGTTCTTC. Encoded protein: CSATRVWDSEQFF.

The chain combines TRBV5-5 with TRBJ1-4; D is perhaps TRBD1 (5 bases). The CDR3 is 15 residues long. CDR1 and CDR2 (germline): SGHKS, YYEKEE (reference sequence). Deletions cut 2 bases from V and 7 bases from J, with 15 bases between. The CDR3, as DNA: TGTGCCAGCAGCTTTTATGACGGGGGAAGTGAAAAACTGTTTTTT. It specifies CASSFYDGGSEKLFF.

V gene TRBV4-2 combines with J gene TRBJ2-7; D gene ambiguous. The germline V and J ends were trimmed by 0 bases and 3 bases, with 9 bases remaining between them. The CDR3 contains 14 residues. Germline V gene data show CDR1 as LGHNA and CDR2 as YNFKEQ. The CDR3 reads CASSQDGWGYEQYF. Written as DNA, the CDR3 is TGTGCCAGCAGCCAAGATGGGTGGGGCTACGAGCAGTACTTC.

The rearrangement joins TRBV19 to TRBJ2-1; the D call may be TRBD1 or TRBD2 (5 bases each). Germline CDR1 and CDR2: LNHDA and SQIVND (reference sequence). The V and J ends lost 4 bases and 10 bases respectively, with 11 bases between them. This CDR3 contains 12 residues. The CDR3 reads CASSRDLTEQFF. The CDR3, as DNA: TGTGCCAGTAGTAGGGACCTTACAGAGCAGTTCTTC.

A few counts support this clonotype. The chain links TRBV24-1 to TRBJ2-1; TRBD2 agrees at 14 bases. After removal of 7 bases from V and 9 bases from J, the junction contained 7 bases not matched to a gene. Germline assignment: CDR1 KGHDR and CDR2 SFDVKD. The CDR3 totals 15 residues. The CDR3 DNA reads TGTGCCACCAGCGAGACTAGCGGGAGGGCCCGTGAGCAGTTCTTC. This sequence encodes CATSETSGRAREQFF.

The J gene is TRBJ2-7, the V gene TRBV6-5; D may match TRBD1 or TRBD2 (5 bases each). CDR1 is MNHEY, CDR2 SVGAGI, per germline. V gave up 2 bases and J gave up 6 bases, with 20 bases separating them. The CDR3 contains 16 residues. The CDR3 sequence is CASSYAPPGTALEQYF. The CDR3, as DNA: TGTGCCAGCAGTTACGCCCCCCCCGGGACCGCTCTCGAGCAGTACTTC.

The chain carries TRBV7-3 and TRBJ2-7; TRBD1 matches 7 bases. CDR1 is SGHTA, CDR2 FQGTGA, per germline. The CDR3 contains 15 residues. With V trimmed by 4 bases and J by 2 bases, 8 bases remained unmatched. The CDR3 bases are TGTGCCAGCAGCTCGACCGGGACAGATCCCTACGAGCAGTACTTC. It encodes CASSSTGTDPYEQYF.

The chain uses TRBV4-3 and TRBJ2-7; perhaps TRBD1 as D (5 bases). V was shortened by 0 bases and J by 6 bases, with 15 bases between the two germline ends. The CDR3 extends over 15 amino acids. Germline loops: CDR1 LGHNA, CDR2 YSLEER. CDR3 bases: TGCGCCAGCAGCCAAGATTTTCGACAGACGGGCGAGCAGTACTTC. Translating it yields CASSQDFRQTGEQYF.